The source of this T cell receptor beta chain is a study of shared clonotypes between healthy human individuals. Study background: Participating donors consisted of two women and a few men aged 18 to 49.

The repertoire was sequenced with immunoSEQ multiplex PCR; TCRdb's copy has only in-frame clones and lacks some. In the table there are around 1.9 million clones, roughly 91% of which are singletons. This CDR3 region has 17 residues. The germline V gene encodes CDR1 MDHEN and CDR2 SYDVKM. Germline trimming cut 6 bases from V and 5 bases from J; bases unmatched to any gene: 10. It was CD45RO-negative cells, positively selected for CCR7, that made up naive CD8 cells, with terminally differentiated effector memory CD45RA+ cells excluded. Every contributor of samples was a Caucasian grown-up residing in Nashville, Tennessee.

V usage is TRBV28 and J usage is TRBJ2-5, with 15 bases identical to TRBD2. This sequence originates from a man between 18 and 29 years old in good health. Some clones in this sample may be carry-over from other donors' samples. The sample consisted of naive CD8+ T cells from PBMCs. The CDR3 loop reads CASSSGLAGGLMETQYF. DNA of the CDR3: TGTGCCAGCAGCTCCGGACTAGCGGGAGGGTTAATGGAGACCCAGTACTTC.